This T cell receptor beta chain originates from a study of CD8 T cells in ankylosing spondylitis. Germline CDR1 reads SGHVS; CDR2 reads FQNEAQ. V dropped 5 bases and J dropped 6 bases, with 26 bases sitting between them. The CDR3 has 17 residues. As concerns this clonotype: Its antigen is currently unknown.

Study results and caveats: Several highly homologous variants made up a TCR beta motif, and this motif appeared characteristic of ankylosing spondylitis blood.

TCRdb re-called the 5' RACE reads with MiXCR, one entry per CDR3 protein. The sample has about 700,000 distinct CDR3 sequences; under 20% are singletons. Sequencing was carried out using blood, either unsorted or a sorted T cell fraction (not recorded which). The TCR sequence derives from a male donor with ankylosing spondylitis. The J gene is TRBJ2-7, the V gene TRBV7-8; D might be TRBD1 (6 bases). CDR3 coding DNA: TGTGCCAGCAGCGTGGTTACCTATGGGGGCGCAGGTGGCGAGCAGTACTTC. It encodes CASSVVTYGGAGGEQYF.